The present T cell receptor beta chain was sequenced within a study of naive and memory T cell subsets. General study results and limits: Potentially, T cell activation and differentiation skew this RNA-based measurement.

The library had UMIs added by 3' ligation of an oligonucleotide to TCR cDNA. Turning to this clonotype: As yet, its antigen is unknown.

Amplification of ligated cDNA took four PCR rounds with SP2 and nested alpha and beta constant primers. For blood and skin samples, reverse transcription used TCR alpha and beta constant primers. TCRdb re-called the 5' RACE reads with MiXCR, one entry per CDR3 protein. This table has over 45,000 distinct CDR3 sequences, about 7.1% appearing once. The TCR was taken from a female donor in good health.

The DNA of the CDR3 is TGCGCCAGCAGCCAACAGGGGGTTGACTCTGGAAACACCATATATTTT. This gives the protein CASSQQGVDSGNTIYF. J is TRBJ1-3 and V is TRBV5-1, with 8 positions matching TRBD1. Germline CDR1 and CDR2: SGHRS and YFSETQ. CDR3 length equals 16 residues. V trimming: 4 bases; J trimming: 0 bases; junction bases outside the gene matches: 6.